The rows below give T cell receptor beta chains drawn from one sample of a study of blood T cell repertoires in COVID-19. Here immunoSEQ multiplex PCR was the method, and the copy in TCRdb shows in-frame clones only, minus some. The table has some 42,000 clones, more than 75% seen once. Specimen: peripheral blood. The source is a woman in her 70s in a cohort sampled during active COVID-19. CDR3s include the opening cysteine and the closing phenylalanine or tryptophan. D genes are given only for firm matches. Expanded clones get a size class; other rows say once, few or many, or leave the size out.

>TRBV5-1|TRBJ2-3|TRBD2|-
TGCGCCAGCAGCTTGGCCCTAGCGGGGCCTAGCACAGATACGCAGTATTTT
CASSLALAGPSTDTQYF
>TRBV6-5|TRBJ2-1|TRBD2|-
TGTGCCAGCTGGCTAGCGGGAGTCGGCAATGAGCAGTTCTTC
CASWLAGVGNEQFF
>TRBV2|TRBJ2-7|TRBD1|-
TGTGCCGGACAGGGTGGGGCCGGTGGCGAGCAGTACTTC
CAGQGGAGGEQYF
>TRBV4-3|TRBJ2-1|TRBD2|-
TGCGCCAGCAGCCCAACTAGCGAGACCCACCTCGGAAATGAGCAGTTCTTC
CASSPTSETHLGNEQFF
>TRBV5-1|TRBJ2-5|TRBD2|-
TGCGCCAGCAGCCCTATCCTAGCGGGAGAGGCGGAGACCCAGTACTTC
CASSPILAGEAETQYF
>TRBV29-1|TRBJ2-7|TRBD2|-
TGCAGCGTCTTAGCGGGAGGGCCCTACGAGCAGTACTTC
CSVLAGGPYEQYF
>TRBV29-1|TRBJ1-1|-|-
TGCAGCGTTGGCAGGGTGTACACTGAAGCTTTCTTT
CSVGRVYTEAFF
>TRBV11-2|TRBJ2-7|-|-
TGTGCCAGCAGCCGCCAGACAGGTACCCCCTACGAGCAGTACTTC
CASSRQTGTPYEQYF
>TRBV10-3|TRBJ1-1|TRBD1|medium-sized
TGTGCCATCAGCCCGACAGGGATCACTGAAGCTTTCTTT
CAISPTGITEAFF
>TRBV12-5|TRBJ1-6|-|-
TGTGCTAGTGCCCGGGACTTCGGACCCCTCCACTTT
CASARDFGPLHF
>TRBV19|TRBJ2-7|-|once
TGTGCCAGTAGTATCTCAGCTGGACTATACGAGCAGTACTTC
CASSISAGLYEQYF
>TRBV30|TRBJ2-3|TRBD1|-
TGTGCCTGGAAGATGACAGGGGGAGCAGATACGCAGTATTTT
CAWKMTGGADTQYF
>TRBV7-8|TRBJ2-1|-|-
TGTGCCAGCAGCTTAACCGATAGGCGGACCTACAATGAGCAGTTCTTC
CASSLTDRRTYNEQFF
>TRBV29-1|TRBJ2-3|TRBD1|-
TGCAGCGCACAGGGGAGCACAGATACGCAGTATTTT
CSAQGSTDTQYF
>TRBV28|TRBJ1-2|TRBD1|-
TGTGCCAGCAGGTTAACAGGGGGTTATAACTATGGCTACACCTTC
CASRLTGGYNYGYTF
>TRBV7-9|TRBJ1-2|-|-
TGTGCCAGCAGCAGGGGGGGCGGCGGCTATGGCTACACCTTC
CASSRGGGGYGYTF
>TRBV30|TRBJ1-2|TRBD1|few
TGTGCCTGGAGTGACAGGGGGCGCCGATACACCTTC
CAWSDRGRRYTF
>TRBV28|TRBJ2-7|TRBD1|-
TGTGCCAGCAGTGACCGGGACAGGGGTTACGAGCAGTACTTC
CASSDRDRGYEQYF
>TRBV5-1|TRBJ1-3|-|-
TGCGCCAGCAGCAAGAGGAGTGGAAACACCATATATTTT
CASSKRSGNTIYF
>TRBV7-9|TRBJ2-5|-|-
TGTGCCAGCAGCCTTATGTCCCAAGAGACCCAGTACTTC
CASSLMSQETQYF
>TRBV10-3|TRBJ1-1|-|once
TGTGCCATCAGTGAGGAACAGGCGTACACTGAAGCTTTCTTT
CAISEEQAYTEAFF
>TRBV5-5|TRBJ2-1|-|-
TGTGCCAGCAGCCCCGGGTCCTCCTACAATGAGCAGTTCTTC
CASSPGSSYNEQFF
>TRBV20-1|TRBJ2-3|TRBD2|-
TGCAGTGCTAGTCCGGCTAGCGGAGATCTTGGTACGCAGTATTTT
CSASPASGDLGTQYF
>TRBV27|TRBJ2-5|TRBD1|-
TGTGCCAGCGGCCGGGACAGGGGTTTAGAGACCCAGTACTTC
CASGRDRGLETQYF
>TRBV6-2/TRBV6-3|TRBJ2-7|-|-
TGTGCCAGCAGTTACTCGAGACAGGAGATGTACTTC
CASSYSRQEMYF
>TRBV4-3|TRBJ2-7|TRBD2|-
TGCGCCAGCAGCCAAGTACTAGCGGAACCCTACGAGCAGTACTTC
CASSQVLAEPYEQYF
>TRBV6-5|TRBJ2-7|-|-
TGTGCCAGCAGTTACTCGGGGGGTGGCTCCTACGAGCAGTACTTC
CASSYSGGGSYEQYF
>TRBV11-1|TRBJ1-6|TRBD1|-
TGTGCCAGCAGGACGGGACAGAATAATTCACCCCTCCACTTT
CASRTGQNNSPLHF
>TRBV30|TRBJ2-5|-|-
TGTGCCTGGAGTGTGGCGGAAGAGACCCAGTACTTC
CAWSVAEETQYF
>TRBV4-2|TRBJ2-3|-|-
TGTGCCAGCAGCCAAGAACCAGGGAGCACAGATACGCAGTATTTT
CASSQEPGSTDTQYF
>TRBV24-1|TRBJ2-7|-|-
TGTGCCACCAGTGACAGATACGAGCAGTACTTC
CATSDRYEQYF
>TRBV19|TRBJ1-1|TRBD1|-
TGTGCCAGTAGTATCGGGCAGGGGGCGGTCACTGAAGCTTTCTTT
CASSIGQGAVTEAFF
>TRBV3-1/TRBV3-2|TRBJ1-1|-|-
TGTGCCAGCAGCCCAGGGTTATCTGAAGCTTTCTTT
CASSPGLSEAFF
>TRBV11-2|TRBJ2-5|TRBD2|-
TGTGCCAGCAGCTATCTAGCGGGAGGTGAGGAGACCCAGTACTTC
CASSYLAGGEETQYF
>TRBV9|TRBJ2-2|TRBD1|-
TGTGCCAGCAGCGGACCAAAACAGGGGACCGGGGAGCTGTTTTTT
CASSGPKQGTGELFF
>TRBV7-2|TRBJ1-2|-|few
TGTGCCAGCAGTCTACAGGGCACTGGCTACACCTTC
CASSLQGTGYTF
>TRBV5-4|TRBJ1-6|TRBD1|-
TGTGCCAGCAGCTTGGGACAGGGGGGAACCCTCCACTTT
CASSLGQGGTLHF
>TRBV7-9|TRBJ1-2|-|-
TGTGCCAGCAGCTTAGGGCAGGGGAGTGGCTACACCTTC
CASSLGQGSGYTF
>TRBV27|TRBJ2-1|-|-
TGTGCCAGCAGACAGGGAGGGTTAAATGAGCAGTTCTTC
CASRQGGLNEQFF
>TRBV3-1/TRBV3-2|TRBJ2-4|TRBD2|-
TGTGCCAGCAGCCAAGATTTGCGGGAGGATAGTCAAAACATTCAGTACTTC
CASSQDLREDSQNIQYF
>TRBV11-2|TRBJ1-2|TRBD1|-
TGTGCCAGCAGCTTGGGGACAGGGCGTATCTATGGCTACACCTTC
CASSLGTGRIYGYTF
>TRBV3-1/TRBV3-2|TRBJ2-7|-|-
TGTGCCAGCAGCCAAGGCCCTAGCAGCACCTACGAGCAGTACTTC
CASSQGPSSTYEQYF
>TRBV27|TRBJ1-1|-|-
TGTGCCAGCAGGGGCATCTCCTCCCCTTCGAACACTGAAGCTTTCTTT
CASRGISSPSNTEAFF
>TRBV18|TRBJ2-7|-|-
TGTGCCAGCTCACCCAGGGACGAGCAGTACTTC
CASSPRDEQYF
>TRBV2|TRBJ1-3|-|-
TGTGCCAGCAGTATTAACTACGGATCTGGAAACACCATATATTTT
CASSINYGSGNTIYF
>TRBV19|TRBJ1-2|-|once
TGTGCCAGTAGTATGGGAGGTCGGCGCTATGGCTACACCTTC
CASSMGGRRYGYTF
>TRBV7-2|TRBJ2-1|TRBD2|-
TGTGCCAGCAGCTTCCGCGGACTAGCGGGAACTACCTCCTACAATGAGCAGTTCTTC
CASSFRGLAGTTSYNEQFF
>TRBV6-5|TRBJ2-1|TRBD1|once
TGTGCCAGCAGTTACTCGACAGGGCTGCACAATGAGCAGTTCTTC
CASSYSTGLHNEQFF
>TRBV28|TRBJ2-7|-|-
TGTGCCAGCAGGAGGACAGTACTCTACGAGCAGTACTTC
CASRRTVLYEQYF
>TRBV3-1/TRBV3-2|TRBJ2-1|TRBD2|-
TGTGCCAGCAGCCAAGATCTAGGGACTAGCAGCTACAATGAGCAGTTCTTC
CASSQDLGTSSYNEQFF
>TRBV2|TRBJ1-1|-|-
TGTGCCAGCAGTGAGTACATGAACACTGAAGCTTTCTTT
CASSEYMNTEAFF